The clone carrying this T cell receptor beta chain was observed many times. Per germline, CDR1 SGHAT and CDR2 FQNNGV. Trimming took 1 base from V and 2 from J; bases not matched to a gene: 7. This CDR3 is built from 16 residues. The data are from a study of identical twins. MiXCR, run by TCRdb on the 5' RACE reads, gives a single entry per CDR3 protein. Among approximately 600,000 distinct CDR3 sequences listed, just over 7% were seen once. These data are also associated with another study on yellow fever vaccine responses in identical twins.

The sequence derives from a woman between 18 and 30 years old in good health. Material: PBMCs. This rearrangement joins TRBV11-2 to TRBJ2-5; 7 positions match TRBD1. The CDR3 nucleotides read TGTGCCAGCAGCTTAGTTCGACAGGGTGTACAAGAGACCCAGTACTTC. Its protein product is CASSLVRQGVQETQYF.